Listed here are 27 T cell receptor beta chains from one sample, sequenced in a study of blood T cell repertoires in COVID-19 (dated by TCRdb to 2020 to 2021). Library prep was done by the immunoSEQ multiplex PCR assay. TCRdb took over this immuneACCESS table, retaining in-frame rearrangements with V and J assigned. Such tables are incomplete; in checked studies, under half of the missing clones stem from an unresolved V gene, and the remainder is unexplained. This sample has over 70,000 clones in its table, and 91% of those were observed once. The ten largest clones add up to roughly 2.3% of the sample. What was sequenced was peripheral blood. These TCRs come from a human donor with active COVID-19. The donor label of this sample is uncertain.

The table lists this clone with a count of one. CDR3 DNA: TGCGCCAGCAGCCCGACTTCAGGGATGATGAACACTGAAGCTTTCTTT. Its translation is CASSPTSGMMNTEAFF. V and J are TRBV5-1 and TRBJ1-1, with D possibly TRBD1 on 5 matching bases. The CDR3 length is 16 residues. Germline V gene lookup returns CDR1 SGHRS and CDR2 YFSETQ. V was clipped by 4 bases and J by 0 bases, with 16 bases between them.

The chain has TRBV4-1 and TRBJ1-2; no firm D call. The germline V and J ends were trimmed by 0 bases and 8 bases, with 13 bases remaining between them. CDR1 and CDR2 from the germline V gene are MGHRA and YSYEKL. This CDR3 region has 14 residues. The CDR3 loop reads CASSQDRAPGGYTF. CDR3 coding DNA: TGCGCCAGCAGCCAAGATAGAGCCCCGGGGGGCTACACCTTC.

The chain uses TRBV5-3 and TRBJ1-3; D remains ambiguous. TRBV5-3 falls under the ORF class, with uncertain function. Trimming shortened V by 4 bases and J by 6 bases, and 17 bases separated the two germline ends. CDR3 length: 15 residues. The CDR3 is CARSHSLPSLNTIYF. CDR3 sequence (DNA): TGTGCCAGAAGCCACTCGCTCCCGTCCCTAAACACCATATATTTT.

This chain connects TRBV2 to TRBJ1-1; D possibly corresponds to TRBD1 (6 bases). Trimming took 6 bases from V and 4 from J, leaving 18 bases between them. CDR3 length: 15 residues. The germline gives CDR1 SNHLY, CDR2 FYNNEI. In nucleotides, the CDR3 is TGTGCCAGCAGAGGACGTACAGGGATCGGCACTGAAGCTTTCTTT. Encoded protein: CASRGRTGIGTEAFF.

The V gene is TRBV7-6, the J gene TRBJ2-7; possibly TRBD1 for D (6 bases). CDR3 size: 14 residues. V was shortened by 5 bases and J by 8 bases, with 19 bases between the two germline ends. The V gene's germline CDR1 is SGHVS and CDR2 FNYEAQ. The CDR3 here is CASSPPGQSTKQYF. The DNA for the CDR3 is TGTGCCAGCAGCCCCCCTGGACAGTCTACGAAGCAGTACTTC.

The CDR3 spells CASSESLRYTEAFF. In nucleotides, the CDR3 is TGCGCCAGCAGTGAGTCGTTGCGGTACACTGAAGCTTTCTTT. The rearrangement links TRBV10-2 to TRBJ1-1; D is uncertain. V was trimmed by 0 bases and J by 3 bases, leaving 8 bases between them. CDR3 length: 14 residues. Germline-derived CDR1 and CDR2 are WSHSY and SAAADI.

The V call is TRBV9, the J call TRBJ2-3; no reliable D call. In germline, CDR1 is SGDLS, CDR2 YYNGEE. The CDR3 length is 15 residues. V was cut by 4 bases and J by 2 bases, with 14 bases left in between. This chain's CDR3 is CASSPLSLLTDTQYF. The CDR3 DNA reads as TGTGCCAGCAGCCCACTCTCTCTCCTCACAGATACGCAGTATTTT.

The chain joins TRBV4-3 to TRBJ2-7, with 7 bases identical to TRBD1. After removal of 1 base from V and 3 bases from J, the junction contained 6 bases not matched to a gene. Germline values: CDR1 LGHNA, CDR2 YSLEER. The CDR3 runs to 15 residues. CDR3 coding DNA: TGCGCCAGCAGCCAAGGTCTCGGGACAGACTACGAGCAGTACTTC. Encoded protein: CASSQGLGTDYEQYF.

This clone was counted once. The rearrangement uses TRBV5-6 and TRBJ2-2, with TRBD1 matching 9 bases. Germline trimming cut 4 bases from V and 5 bases from J; bases unmatched to any gene: 3. Germline values: CDR1 SGHDT, CDR2 YYEEEE. The CDR3 sequence is 14 residues long. In nucleotides, the CDR3 is TGTGCCAGCAGCCCCGGGACAGGGACCGGGGAGCTGTTTTTT. Amino acids: CASSPGTGTGELFF.

V usage is TRBV15 and J usage is TRBJ2-7; 11 bases are a match to TRBD2. V gave up 4 bases and J gave up 4 bases; unmatched junction bases: 6. Germline V gene lookup returns CDR1 LNHNV and CDR2 YYDKDF (reference sequence). The CDR3 runs to 15 residues. CDR3 in DNA: TGTGCCACCAGCATCAGGACTAGCGGGCTGTACGAGCAGTACTTC. This translates into CATSIRTSGLYEQYF.

The V and J genes are TRBV19 and TRBJ2-1; 9 nucleotides agree with TRBD2. The CDR3 covers 16 residues. J lost 2 bases, V lost 3 bases, and 5 bases had no gene match. From germline, CDR1 is LNHDA and CDR2 SQIVND (reference sequence). The CDR3 loop reads CASSIGRGGPYNEQFF. As DNA, the CDR3 is TGTGCCAGTAGTATCGGGCGGGGGGGCCCCTACAATGAGCAGTTCTTC.

This clone is a singleton in its sample. The chain couples TRBV24-1 to TRBJ2-3; D remains ambiguous. Trimming took 1 base from V and 0 from J, leaving 7 bases between them. The CDR3 spans 15 residues. CDR1 KGHDR and CDR2 SFDVKD come from the germline V gene. CDR3 DNA: TGTGCCACCAGTGATTTAGGTAGCAGCACAGATACGCAGTATTTT. Its protein is CATSDLGSSTDTQYF.

The V gene is TRBV5-5, the J gene TRBJ2-1; D is possibly TRBD1 (6 bases). V was pared by 4 bases and J by 7 bases, with 12 bases between. CDR3 length equals 13 residues. Germline lookup yields CDR1 SGHKS and CDR2 YYEKEE (reference sequence). The CDR3 sequence: CASSLDSPNEQFF. CDR3 sequence (DNA): TGTGCCAGCAGCCTGGACAGTCCTAATGAGCAGTTCTTC.

This chain connects TRBV6-2 or TRBV6-3 to TRBJ2-7, with a tentative D call TRBD1 (6 bases). Per germline, CDR1 MNHEY and CDR2 SVGEGT. This CDR3 has 18 residues. Trimming left V 5 bases short and J 0 bases short, with 23 bases between. The CDR3 loop is CASSKSRSDSPSSYEQYF. CDR3 nucleotides: TGTGCCAGCAGTAAAAGTCGATCGGACAGTCCGAGCTCCTACGAGCAGTACTTC.

This sequence joins TRBV6-5 and TRBJ1-3; D gene uncertain. Germline assignment: CDR1 MNHEY and CDR2 SVGAGI. The CDR3 length is 13 residues. Trimming removed 6 bases at V and 0 bases at J, with 6 bases between. The CDR3 sequence is CASSLYSGNTIYF. The CDR3 DNA reads as TGTGCCAGCAGCCTTTACTCTGGAAACACCATATATTTT.

The rearrangement joins TRBV6-1 to TRBJ1-6; the D gene is possibly TRBD1 (6 bases). The CDR3 length is 17 residues. Germline V gene data show CDR1 as MNHNS and CDR2 as SASEGT. V was clipped by 2 bases and J by 8 bases, with 19 bases between them. Here the CDR3 reads CASSERTGGHQDSPLHF. The CDR3 DNA reads TGTGCCAGCAGTGAACGAACGGGGGGACATCAGGATTCACCCCTCCACTTT.

Concerning this clone: This CDR3 is also generated by other DNA sequences in the sample. The chain has TRBV6-2 or TRBV6-3 and TRBJ2-7; 7 positions match TRBD1. The junction had 1 base not matched to a gene; V was cut back by 2 bases and J by 3 bases. The CDR3 is made up of 13 amino acids. CDR1 and CDR2 (germline): MNHEY, SVGEGT. DNA of the CDR3: TGTGCCAGCAGTTACAGGGGGCTCTACGAGCAGTACTTC. Translation: CASSYRGLYEQYF.

V gene TRBV6-1 combines with J gene TRBJ1-1; D possibly corresponds to TRBD1 (5 bases). This CDR3 contains 15 residues. Germline CDR1 reads MNHNS; CDR2 reads SASEGT. Trimming removed 1 base at V and 10 bases at J, with 19 bases between. In nucleotides, the CDR3 is TGTGCCAGCAGTGAAGTATGGGACTCTAGAAAGCGAGCTTTCTTT. Residues: CASSEVWDSRKRAFF.

The CDR3 DNA sequence: TGTGCCAGCAGCTTAACAGACAGGAACACTGAAGCTTTCTTT. Residues: CASSLTDRNTEAFF. V is TRBV7-8 and J is TRBJ1-1; D perhaps matches TRBD1 (5 bases). The V gene's germline CDR1 is SGHVS and CDR2 FQNEAQ. Trimming left V 2 bases short and J 1 base short, with 8 bases between. The CDR3 contains 14 residues.

V and J are TRBV7-6 and TRBJ2-5; TRBD1 is a possible D gene (5 bases). This CDR3 has 15 amino acids. V gave up 5 bases and J gave up 2 bases, with 15 bases separating them. CDR1 is SGHVS and CDR2 is FNYEAQ in the germline V gene. CDR3 bases: TGTGCCAGCAGCCGGAGACCCCCAGGGCAAGAGACCCAGTACTTC. Protein sequence: CASSRRPPGQETQYF.

V and J are TRBV7-3 and TRBJ2-7; D ambiguous. CDR1 and CDR2 (germline): SGHTA, FQGTGA. Deletions cut 0 bases from V and 6 bases from J, with 9 bases between. The CDR3 is 13 residues long. The DNA for the CDR3 is TGTGCCAGCAGCTTAACACCCCTCGGCGAGCAGTACTTC. This gives the protein CASSLTPLGEQYF.

The chain employs TRBV15 and TRBJ1-4; 8 nucleotides agree with TRBD1. This CDR3 is 16 amino acids long. V lost 3 bases, J lost 6 bases, and 9 bases stayed unmatched. The germline CDR1 and CDR2 sequences are LNHNV and YYDKDF (reference sequence). The CDR3 sequence is CATSRDSGTGDEKLFF. The CDR3 nucleotides are TGTGCCACCAGCAGGGACTCCGGGACAGGTGATGAAAAACTGTTTTTT.

The chain recombines TRBV5-6 with TRBJ1-4; D might be TRBD1 (6 bases). The CDR3 sequence is 14 residues long. Germline V gene lookup returns CDR1 SGHDT and CDR2 YYEEEE. Trimming removed 4 bases from V and 4 bases from J, with 11 bases in between. The CDR3: CASSPTGVNEKLFF. CDR3 nucleotides: TGTGCCAGCAGCCCGACAGGCGTTAATGAAAAACTGTTTTTT.

This clone is a singleton in its sample. V usage is TRBV6-2 or TRBV6-3 and J usage is TRBJ1-2; D unclear. The CDR3 totals 16 residues. In germline, CDR1 is MNHEY, CDR2 SVGEGT. V shed 2 bases and J shed 4 bases, with 17 bases lying between them. The CDR3 loop reads CASSYPRDRRSYGYTF. The CDR3 bases are TGTGCCAGCAGTTACCCGAGGGATCGCCGTTCCTATGGCTACACCTTC.

The genes are TRBV5-5 and TRBJ2-2; D uncertain. The CDR3 is made up of 14 amino acids. Per germline, CDR1 SGHKS and CDR2 YYEKEE (reference sequence). V was trimmed by 2 bases and J by 6 bases, leaving 11 bases between them. CDR3 residues: CASSLGGIAGELFF. The DNA for the CDR3 is TGTGCCAGCAGCTTAGGCGGAATCGCCGGGGAGCTGTTTTTT.

J is TRBJ2-5 and V is TRBV11-2; 7 bases map to TRBD1. Trimming at V came to 4 bases and at J to 2 bases, leaving 1 base not matched to a gene. This CDR3 is 13 amino acids long. Germline V CDR1 and CDR2: SGHAT, FQNNGV. In DNA, the CDR3 is TGTGCCAGCAGCTCAGGGGGACAAGAGACCCAGTACTTC. Protein product: CASSSGGQETQYF.

This sequence joins TRBV7-2 and TRBJ2-7, with a tentative D call TRBD1 (5 bases). V was trimmed by 6 bases and J by 0 bases, leaving 9 bases between them. Germline V gene sequence: CDR1 SGHTA, CDR2 FQGNSA. CDR3 size: 13 residues. CDR3 protein: CASRGPDSYEQYF. The CDR3 nucleotides read TGTGCCAGCAGGGGGCCGGACTCCTACGAGCAGTACTTC.